The TCR beta chain described here comes from a study of neurological immune-mediated disorders. The CDR3 extends over 13 amino acids. CDR1 DFQATT and CDR2 SNEGSKA come from the germline V gene (reference sequence). J was trimmed by 5 bases and V by 5 bases; bases with no gene match: 7. TCRdb ran MiXCR on the 5' RACE reads and lists one entry per CDR3 protein. The sample lists 74,000 or so distinct CDR3 sequences, roughly 9.9% occurring once. A total of 2 million PBMCs stored at -80 degrees C provided the unsorted libraries. V and J are TRBV20-1 and TRBJ2-7, with 9 bases aligning to TRBD1. What was sequenced was PBMCs. This clonotype was sampled from a man aged 50-59 years in good health. This chain's CDR3 is CSAHRDRDHEQYF. Here the CDR3 DNA reads TGCAGTGCTCACCGGGACAGGGATCACGAGCAGTACTTC.